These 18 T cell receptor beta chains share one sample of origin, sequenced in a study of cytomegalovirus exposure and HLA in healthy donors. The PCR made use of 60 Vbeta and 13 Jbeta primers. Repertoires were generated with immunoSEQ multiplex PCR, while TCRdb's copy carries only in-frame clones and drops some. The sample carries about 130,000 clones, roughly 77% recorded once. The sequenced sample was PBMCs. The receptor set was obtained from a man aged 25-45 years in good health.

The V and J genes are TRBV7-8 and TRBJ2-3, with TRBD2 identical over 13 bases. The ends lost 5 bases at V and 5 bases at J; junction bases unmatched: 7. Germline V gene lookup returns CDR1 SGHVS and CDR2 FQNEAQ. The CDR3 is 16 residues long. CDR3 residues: CASSTLAGGPRDTQYF. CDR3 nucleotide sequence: TGTGCCAGCAGCACACTAGCGGGAGGGCCGAGAGATACGCAGTATTTT.

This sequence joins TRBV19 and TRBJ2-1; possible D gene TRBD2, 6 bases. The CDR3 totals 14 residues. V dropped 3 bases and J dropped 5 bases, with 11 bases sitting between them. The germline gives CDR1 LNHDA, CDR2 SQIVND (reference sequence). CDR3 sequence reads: CASSIYGGNNEQFF. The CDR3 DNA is TGTGCCAGTAGTATCTACGGGGGTAACAATGAGCAGTTCTTC. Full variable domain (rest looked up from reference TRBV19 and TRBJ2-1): DGGITQSPKYLFRKEGQNVTLSCEQNLNHDAMYWYRQDPGQGLRLIYYSQIVNDFQKGDIAEGYSVSREKKESFPLTVTSAQKNPTAFYLCASSIYGGNNEQFFGPGTRLTVL.

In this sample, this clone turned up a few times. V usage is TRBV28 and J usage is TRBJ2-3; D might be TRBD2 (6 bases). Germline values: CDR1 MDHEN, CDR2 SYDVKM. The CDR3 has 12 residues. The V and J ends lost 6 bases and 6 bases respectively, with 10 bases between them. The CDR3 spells CASRAGSDTQYF. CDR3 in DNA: TGTGCCAGCAGGGCCGGGAGTGATACGCAGTATTTT.

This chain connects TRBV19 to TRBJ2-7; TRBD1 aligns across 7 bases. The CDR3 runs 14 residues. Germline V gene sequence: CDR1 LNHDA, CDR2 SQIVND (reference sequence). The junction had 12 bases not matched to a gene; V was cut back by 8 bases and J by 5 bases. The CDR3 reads CASSRQTGSNEQYF. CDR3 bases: TGTGCCAGTTCCCGCCAGACAGGGAGTAACGAGCAGTACTTC.

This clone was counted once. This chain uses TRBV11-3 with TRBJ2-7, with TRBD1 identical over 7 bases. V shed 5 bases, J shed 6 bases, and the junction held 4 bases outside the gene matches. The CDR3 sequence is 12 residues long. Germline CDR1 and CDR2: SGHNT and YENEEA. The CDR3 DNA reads TGTGCCAGCAGCCCACAGGGGTTCGAGCAGTACTTC. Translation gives CASSPQGFEQYF.

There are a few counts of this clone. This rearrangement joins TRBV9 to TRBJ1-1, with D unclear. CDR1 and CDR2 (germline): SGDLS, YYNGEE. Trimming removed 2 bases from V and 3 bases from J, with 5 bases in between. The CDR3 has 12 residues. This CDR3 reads CASSVADTEAFF. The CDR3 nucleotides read TGTGCCAGCAGCGTGGCAGACACTGAAGCTTTCTTT. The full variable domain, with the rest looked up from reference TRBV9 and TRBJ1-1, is DSGVTQTPKHLITATGQRVTLRCSPRSGDLSVYWYQQSLDQGLQFLIQYYNGEERAKGNILERFSAQQFPDLHSELNLSSLELGDSALYFCASSVADTEAFFGQGTRLTVV.

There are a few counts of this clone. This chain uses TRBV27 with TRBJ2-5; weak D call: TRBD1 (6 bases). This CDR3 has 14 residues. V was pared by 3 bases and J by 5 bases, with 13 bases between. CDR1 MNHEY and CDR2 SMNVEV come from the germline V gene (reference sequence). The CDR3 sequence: CASSFQGSRETQYF. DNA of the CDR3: TGTGCCAGCAGTTTCCAGGGGAGTAGGGAGACCCAGTACTTC.

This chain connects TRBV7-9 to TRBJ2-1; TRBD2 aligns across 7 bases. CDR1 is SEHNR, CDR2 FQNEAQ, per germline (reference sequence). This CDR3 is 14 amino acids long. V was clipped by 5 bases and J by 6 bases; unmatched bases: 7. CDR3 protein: CASSPPGGINEQFF. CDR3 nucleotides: TGTGCCAGCAGCCCCCCCGGGGGGATCAATGAGCAGTTCTTC.

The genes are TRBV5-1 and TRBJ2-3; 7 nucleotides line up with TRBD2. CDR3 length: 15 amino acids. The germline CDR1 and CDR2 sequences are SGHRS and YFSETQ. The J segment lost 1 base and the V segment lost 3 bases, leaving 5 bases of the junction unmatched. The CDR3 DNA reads TGCGCCAGCAGCTACACAAGCGGGGGCACAGATACGCAGTATTTT. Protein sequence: CASSYTSGGTDTQYF.

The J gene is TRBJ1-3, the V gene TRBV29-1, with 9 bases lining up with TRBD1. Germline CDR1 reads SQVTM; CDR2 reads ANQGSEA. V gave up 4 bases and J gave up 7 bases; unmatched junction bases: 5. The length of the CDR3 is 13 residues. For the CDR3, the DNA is TGCAGCGTTGGGACAGGGGAAGGGAACACCATATATTTT. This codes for CSVGTGEGNTIYF.

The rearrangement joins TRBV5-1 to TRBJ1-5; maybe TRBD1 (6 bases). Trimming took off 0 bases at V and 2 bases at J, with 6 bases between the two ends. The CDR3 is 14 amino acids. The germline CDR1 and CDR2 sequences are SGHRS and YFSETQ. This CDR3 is CASSLGTGNQPQHF. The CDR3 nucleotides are TGCGCCAGCAGCTTGGGGACAGGCAATCAGCCCCAGCATTTT.

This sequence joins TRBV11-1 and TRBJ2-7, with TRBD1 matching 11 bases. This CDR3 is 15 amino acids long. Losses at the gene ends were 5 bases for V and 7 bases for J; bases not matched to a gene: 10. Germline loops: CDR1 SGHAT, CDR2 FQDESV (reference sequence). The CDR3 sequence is CASSALGQGAGEQYF. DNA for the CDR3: TGTGCCAGCAGCGCACTAGGACAGGGGGCAGGTGAGCAGTACTTC.

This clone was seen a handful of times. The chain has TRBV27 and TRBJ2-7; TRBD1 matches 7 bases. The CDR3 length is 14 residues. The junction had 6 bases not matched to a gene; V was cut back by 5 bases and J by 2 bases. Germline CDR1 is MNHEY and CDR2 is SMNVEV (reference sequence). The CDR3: CASSLRQGPYEQYF. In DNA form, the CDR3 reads TGTGCCAGCAGTCTACGACAGGGCCCCTACGAGCAGTACTTC.

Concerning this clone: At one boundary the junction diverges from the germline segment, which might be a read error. The CDR3 DNA follows: TGTGCCAGCAGGGAAGCTAGCGGGAGTTTCAACGAGCAGTACTTC. Residues: CASREASGSFNEQYF. This rearrangement joins TRBV6-1 to TRBJ2-7, with TRBD2 matching over 10 bases. Germline V gene lookup returns CDR1 MNHNS and CDR2 SASEGT. The CDR3 contains 15 residues.

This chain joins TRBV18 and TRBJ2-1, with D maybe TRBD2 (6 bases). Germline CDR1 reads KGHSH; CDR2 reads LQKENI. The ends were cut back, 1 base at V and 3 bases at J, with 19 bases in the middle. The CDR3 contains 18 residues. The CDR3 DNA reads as TGTGCCAGCTCACCACGAGTGGAGGGTTGGAGGGGCTACAATGAGCAGTTCTTC. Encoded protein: CASSPRVEGWRGYNEQFF.

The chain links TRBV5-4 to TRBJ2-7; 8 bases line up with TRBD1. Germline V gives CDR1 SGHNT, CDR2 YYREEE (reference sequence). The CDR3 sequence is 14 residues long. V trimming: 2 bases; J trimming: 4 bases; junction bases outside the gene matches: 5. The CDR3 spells CASSLSTGAYEQYF. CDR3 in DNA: TGTGCCAGCAGCTTATCGACAGGGGCATACGAGCAGTACTTC.

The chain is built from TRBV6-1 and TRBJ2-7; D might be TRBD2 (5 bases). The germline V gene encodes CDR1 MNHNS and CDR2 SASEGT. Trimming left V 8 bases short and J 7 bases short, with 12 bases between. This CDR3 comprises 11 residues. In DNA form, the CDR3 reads TGTGCCAGCCCCGACGGGGTTGAGCAGTACTTC. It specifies CASPDGVEQYF.

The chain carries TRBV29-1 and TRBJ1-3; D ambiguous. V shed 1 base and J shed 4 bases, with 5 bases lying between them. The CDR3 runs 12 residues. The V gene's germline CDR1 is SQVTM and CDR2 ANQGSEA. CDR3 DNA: TGCAGCGTTGAAGCTCGGGGAAACACCATATATTTT. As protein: CSVEARGNTIYF.